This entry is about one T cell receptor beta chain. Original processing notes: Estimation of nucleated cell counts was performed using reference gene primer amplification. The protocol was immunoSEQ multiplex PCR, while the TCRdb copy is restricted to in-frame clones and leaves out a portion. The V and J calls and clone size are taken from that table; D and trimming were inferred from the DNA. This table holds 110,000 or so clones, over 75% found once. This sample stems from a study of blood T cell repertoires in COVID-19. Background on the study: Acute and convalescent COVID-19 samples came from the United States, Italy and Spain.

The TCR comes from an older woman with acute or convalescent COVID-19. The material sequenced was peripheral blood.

CDR3 protein: CASSATKNTEAFF. The CDR3, as DNA: TGTGCCAGCAGCGCGACAAAGAACACTGAAGCTTTCTTT. This chain joins TRBV9 and TRBJ1-1; D ambiguous. Germline-derived CDR1 and CDR2 are SGDLS and YYNGEE. This CDR3 comprises 13 residues. V lost 3 bases and J lost 1, with 7 bases in between.